The rows below give T cell receptor beta chains drawn from one sample of a study of regulatory and conventional T cells in RAG deficiency. Libraries were prepared by immunoSEQ multiplex PCR; TCRdb keeps only in-frame clonotypes and omits some of them. The sample gives fewer than 35,000 clones, more than 80% of which show up once; 5% to 6.5% is in the top ten. The data were also submitted as part of a second study, on regulatory T cells.

The sample consisted of CD8+ T cells sorted from blood. The receptors originated from a human donor in good health. Each CDR3 is given with its conserved first and last residue. Clone sizes are given selectively: once, few, many, or a class where the clone is expanded.

size	J	V	CDR3
once	TRBJ2-1	TRBV9	CASSTPAGGPSYNEQFF
.	TRBJ2-2	TRBV10-1	CASSEFDRESIVVGNTGELFF
.	TRBJ2-7	TRBV25-1	CASSFGRGHEQYF
.	TRBJ1-2	TRBV2	CASTEGVGTNYGYTF
.	TRBJ1-5	TRBV6-5	CASSAYLTGNQPQHF
.	TRBJ2-1	TRBV5-5	CASSSDRVQFF
.	TRBJ2-1	TRBV6-5	CASSQGGDYFDEQFF
.	TRBJ1-2	TRBV29-1	CSVEDRGLYGYTF
.	TRBJ2-3	TRBV7-2	CASRRTSGITDTQYF
.	TRBJ2-5	TRBV19	CASSIAGTRQETQYF
.	TRBJ2-3	TRBV7-2	CASSSEQGSTDTQYF
.	TRBJ2-3	TRBV27	CASSSSGRTDTQYF
.	TRBJ2-1	TRBV9	CASSASRTPGYNEQFF
.	TRBJ1-2	TRBV4-3	CASSQEFQGAGYGYTF
.	TRBJ2-5	TRBV7-7	CASSLVGASGEGRKKTQYF
.	TRBJ1-1	TRBV19	CASKDKTTKEAFF
.	TRBJ1-1	TRBV5-6	CASSLTANTEAFF
.	TRBJ1-3	TRBV6-5	CASSYSPADGNTIYF
.	TRBJ1-2	TRBV6-6	CASSYSDQGQGYTF
.	TRBJ2-7	TRBV19	CASSIVLDRELYEQYF
.	TRBJ1-1	TRBV14	CASSQDVRGGFMNTEAFF
.	TRBJ2-2	TRBV28	CASSTQQGQSQHAGELFF
.	TRBJ1-6	TRBV19	CATGTGESPLHF
.	TRBJ1-2	TRBV11-3	CASSLQRVEGYTF
.	TRBJ2-1	TRBV7-3	CASSLNSGSVANEQFF
.	TRBJ2-1	TRBV11-2	CASSLGGRRGGSNEQFF
.	TRBJ2-7	TRBV18	CASSPYLGRSTYEQYF
once	TRBJ2-2	TRBV15	CATSRAAGELFF
once	TRBJ2-3	TRBV25-1	CASRTSGAGGEDTQYF
few	TRBJ1-2	TRBV19	CASSDTGVGYGYTF